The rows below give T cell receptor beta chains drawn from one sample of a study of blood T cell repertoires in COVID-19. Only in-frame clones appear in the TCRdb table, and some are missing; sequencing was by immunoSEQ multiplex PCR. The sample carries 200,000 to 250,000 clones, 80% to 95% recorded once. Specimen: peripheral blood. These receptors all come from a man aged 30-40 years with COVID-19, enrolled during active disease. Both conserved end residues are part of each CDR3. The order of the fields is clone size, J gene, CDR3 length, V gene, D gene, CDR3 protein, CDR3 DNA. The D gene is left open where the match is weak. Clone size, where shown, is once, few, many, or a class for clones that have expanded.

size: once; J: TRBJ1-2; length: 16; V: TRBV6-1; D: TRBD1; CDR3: CASSALANRGPSGYTF; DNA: TGTGCCAGCAGTGCACTAGCTAACAGGGGGCCTAGTGGCTACACCTTC
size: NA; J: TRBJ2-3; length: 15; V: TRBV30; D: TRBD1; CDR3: CAWSITGGMKYTQYF; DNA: TGTGCCTGGAGTATAACAGGGGGCATGAAATATACGCAGTATTTT
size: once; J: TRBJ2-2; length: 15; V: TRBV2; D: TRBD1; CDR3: CASSENRGQAGELFF; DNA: TGTGCCAGCAGTGAAAACAGGGGGCAGGCCGGGGAGCTGTTTTTT
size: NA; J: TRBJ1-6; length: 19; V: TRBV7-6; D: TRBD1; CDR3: CASSSRPGQGVQRNSPLHF; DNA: TGTGCCAGCAGCTCACGACCGGGACAGGGGGTCCAACGTAATTCACCCCTCCACTTT
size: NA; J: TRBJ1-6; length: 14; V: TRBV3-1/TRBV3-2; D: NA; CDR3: CASSQRQELAPLHF; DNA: TGTGCCAGCAGCCAACGACAGGAGCTGGCACCCCTCCACTTT
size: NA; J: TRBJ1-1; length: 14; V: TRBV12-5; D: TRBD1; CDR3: CASGPTGGVAEAFF; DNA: TGTGCTAGTGGCCCCACAGGGGGCGTCGCTGAAGCTTTCTTT
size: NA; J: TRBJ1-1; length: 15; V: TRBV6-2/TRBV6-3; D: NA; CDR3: CASSYSAGMNTEAFF; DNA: TGTGCCAGCAGTTACTCGGCCGGGATGAACACTGAAGCTTTCTTT
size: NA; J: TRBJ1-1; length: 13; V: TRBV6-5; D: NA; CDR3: CVSNRRGNTEAFF; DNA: TGTGTCAGCAATAGGAGGGGTAACACTGAAGCTTTCTTT
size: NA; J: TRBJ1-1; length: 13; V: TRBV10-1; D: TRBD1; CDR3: CASSLGQGGEAFF; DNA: TGCGCCAGCAGCCTCGGACAGGGAGGGGAAGCTTTCTTT
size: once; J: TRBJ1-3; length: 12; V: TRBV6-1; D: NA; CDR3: CASSEIGNTIYF; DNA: TGTGCCAGCAGTGAAATAGGAAACACCATATATTTT
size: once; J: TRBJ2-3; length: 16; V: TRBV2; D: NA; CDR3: CASSELMTRSPDTQYF; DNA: TGTGCCAGCAGTGAGTTAATGACTAGATCCCCAGATACGCAGTATTTT
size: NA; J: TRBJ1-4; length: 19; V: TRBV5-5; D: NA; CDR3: CASSLDTGLWSGTNEKLFF; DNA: TGTGCCAGCAGCTTGGACACGGGGTTATGGTCGGGCACTAATGAAAAACTGTTTTTT
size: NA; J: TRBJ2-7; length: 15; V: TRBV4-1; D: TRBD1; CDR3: CASSHLNDRAHEQYF; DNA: TGCGCCAGCAGCCATCTAAACGACAGGGCCCACGAGCAGTACTTC
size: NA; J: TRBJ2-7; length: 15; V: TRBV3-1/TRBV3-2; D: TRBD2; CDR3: CASSRLAGGKEEQYF; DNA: TGTGCCAGCAGCCGACTAGCGGGGGGGAAGGAGGAGCAGTACTTC
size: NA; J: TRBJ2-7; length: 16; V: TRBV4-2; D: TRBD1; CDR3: CASSQERTGGFYEQYF; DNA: TGTGCCAGCAGCCAAGAACGGACAGGGGGCTTCTACGAGCAGTACTTC
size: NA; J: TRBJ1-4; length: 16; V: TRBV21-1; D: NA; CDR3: CASHPYPGEFNEKLFF; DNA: TGTGCCAGCCACCCCTACCCGGGAGAGTTTAACGAAAAACTGTTTTTT
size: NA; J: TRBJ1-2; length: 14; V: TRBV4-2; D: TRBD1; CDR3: CASSRSDRNYGYTF; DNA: TGTGCCAGCAGCCGATCGGACAGGAACTATGGCTACACCTTC
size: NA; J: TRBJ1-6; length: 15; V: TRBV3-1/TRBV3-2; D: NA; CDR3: CASSQARGNNSPLHF; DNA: TGTGCCAGCAGCCAAGCTCGGGGAAATAATTCACCCCTCCACTTT
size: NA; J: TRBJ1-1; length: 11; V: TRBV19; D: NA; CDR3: CASRANTEAFF; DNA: TGTGCCAGTAGGGCGAACACTGAAGCTTTCTTT
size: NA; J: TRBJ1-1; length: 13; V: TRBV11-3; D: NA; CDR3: CASSLVGGTEAFF; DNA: TGTGCCAGCAGCTTAGTAGGGGGCACTGAAGCTTTCTTT
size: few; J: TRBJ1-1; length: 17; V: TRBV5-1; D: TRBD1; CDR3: CASSTGTGGGVGTEAFF; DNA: TGCGCCAGCAGCACCGGGACAGGGGGCGGGGTGGGCACTGAAGCTTTCTTT
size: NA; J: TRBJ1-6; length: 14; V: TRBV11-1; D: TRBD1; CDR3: CASSVTGFGSPLHF; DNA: TGTGCCAGCAGCGTGACAGGGTTCGGTTCACCCCTCCACTTT
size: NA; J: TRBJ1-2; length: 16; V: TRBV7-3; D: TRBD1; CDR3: CASSPGGGRDTGGYTF; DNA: TGTGCCAGCAGCCCAGGGGGCGGCAGGGACACGGGGGGCTACACCTTC
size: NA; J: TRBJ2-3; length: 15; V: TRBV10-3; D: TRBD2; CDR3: CAISGERGETDTQYF; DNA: TGTGCCATCAGTGGAGAGCGGGGGGAAACAGATACGCAGTATTTT
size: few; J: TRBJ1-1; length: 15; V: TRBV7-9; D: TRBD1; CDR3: CASSSGQGALTEAFF; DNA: TGTGCCAGCAGCTCGGGGCAGGGGGCACTCACTGAAGCTTTCTTT
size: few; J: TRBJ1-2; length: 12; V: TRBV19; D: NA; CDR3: CASSIGGSGYTF; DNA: TGTGCCAGTAGTATAGGAGGTAGTGGCTACACCTTC
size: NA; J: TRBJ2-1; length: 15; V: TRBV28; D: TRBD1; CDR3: CASSSVRGHFNEQFF; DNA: TGTGCCAGCAGTTCGGTCAGGGGGCATTTCAATGAGCAGTTCTTC
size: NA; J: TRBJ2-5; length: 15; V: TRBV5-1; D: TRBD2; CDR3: CASSSGFAGGETQYF; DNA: TGCGCCAGCAGCAGCGGATTTGCGGGGGGGGAGACCCAGTACTTC
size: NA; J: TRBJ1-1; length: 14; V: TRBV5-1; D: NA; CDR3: CASSPLSAGTEAFF; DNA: TGCGCCAGCAGCCCACTCTCAGCCGGGACTGAAGCTTTCTTT
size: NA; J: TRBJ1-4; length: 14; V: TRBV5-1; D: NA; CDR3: CASSFTGLGEKLFF; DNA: TGCGCCAGCAGCTTTACGGGATTAGGTGAAAAACTGTTTTTT
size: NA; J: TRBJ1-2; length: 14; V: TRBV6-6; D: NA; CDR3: CASSYLDNNYGYTF; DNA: TGTGCCAGCAGTTACTTGGACAATAACTATGGCTACACCTTC
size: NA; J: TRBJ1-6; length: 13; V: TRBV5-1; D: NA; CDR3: CASSLGGDSPLHF; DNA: TGCGCCAGCAGCTTGGGGGGGGACTCACCCCTCCACTTT
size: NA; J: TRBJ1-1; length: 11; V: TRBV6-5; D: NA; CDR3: CASKTGYEAFF; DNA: TGTGCCAGCAAGACAGGCTATGAAGCTTTCTTT
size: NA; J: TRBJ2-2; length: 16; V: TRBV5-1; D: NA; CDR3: CASSLVRQTNTGELFF; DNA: TGCGCCAGCAGCTTGGTGAGACAGACGAACACCGGGGAGCTGTTTTTT
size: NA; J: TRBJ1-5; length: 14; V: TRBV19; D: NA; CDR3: CASSIRGVKQPQHF; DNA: TGTGCCAGTAGTATTCGCGGTGTTAAGCAGCCCCAGCATTTT
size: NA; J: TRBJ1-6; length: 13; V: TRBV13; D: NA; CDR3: CASSLLQNSPLHF; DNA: TGTGCCAGCAGCTTACTTCAGAATTCACCCCTCCACTTT
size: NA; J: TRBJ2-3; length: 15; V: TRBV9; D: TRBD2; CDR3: CASSPTSGSTDTQYF; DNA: TGTGCCAGCAGCCCGACTAGCGGGAGCACAGATACGCAGTATTTT
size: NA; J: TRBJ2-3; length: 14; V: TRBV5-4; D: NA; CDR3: CASRTQTSTDTQYF; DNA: TGTGCCAGCAGAACTCAGACTAGCACAGATACGCAGTATTTT
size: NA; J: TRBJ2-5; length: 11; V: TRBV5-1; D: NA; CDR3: CASSSGETQYF; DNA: TGCGCCAGCAGCTCGGGAGAGACCCAGTACTTC
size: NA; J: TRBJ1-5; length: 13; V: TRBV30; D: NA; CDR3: CAWSESIGGPQHF; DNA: TGTGCCTGGAGTGAATCGATAGGGGGGCCCCAGCATTTT
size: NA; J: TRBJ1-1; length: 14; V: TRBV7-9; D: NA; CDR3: CASSLVGGEAEAFF; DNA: TGTGCCAGCAGCTTAGTTGGGGGGGAGGCTGAAGCTTTCTTT
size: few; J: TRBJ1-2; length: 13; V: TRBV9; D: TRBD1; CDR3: CASSRDRGKGYTF; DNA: TGTGCCAGCAGCCGCGACAGGGGAAAAGGCTACACCTTC
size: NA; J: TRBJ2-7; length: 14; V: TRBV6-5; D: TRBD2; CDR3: CASTLSGGISEQYF; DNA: TGTGCCAGCACTCTTAGCGGGGGTATATCCGAGCAGTACTTC
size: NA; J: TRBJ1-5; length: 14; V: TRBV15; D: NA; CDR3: CATSSSAGNQPQHF; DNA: TGTGCCACCAGCAGTTCAGCAGGGAATCAGCCCCAGCATTTT
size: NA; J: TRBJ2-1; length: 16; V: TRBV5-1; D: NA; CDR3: CASSPTGTQIYNEQFF; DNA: TGCGCCAGCAGCCCCACCGGGACACAAATCTACAATGAGCAGTTCTTC
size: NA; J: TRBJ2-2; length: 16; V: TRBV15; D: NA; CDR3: CATSRDLVSLPGELFF; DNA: TGTGCCACCAGCAGAGATCTCGTTTCTCTCCCCGGGGAGCTGTTTTTT
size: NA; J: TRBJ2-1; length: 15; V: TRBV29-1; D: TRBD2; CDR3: CSVAGGRKNYNEQFF; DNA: TGCAGCGTTGCGGGGGGGCGCAAGAATTACAATGAGCAGTTCTTC
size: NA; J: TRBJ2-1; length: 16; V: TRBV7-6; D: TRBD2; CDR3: CASSTGLADFGNEQFF; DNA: TGTGCCAGCAGCACGGGACTAGCGGATTTTGGGAATGAGCAGTTCTTC
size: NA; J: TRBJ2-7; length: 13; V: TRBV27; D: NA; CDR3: CASSFIGGYEQYF; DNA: TGTGCCAGCAGTTTTATAGGGGGCTACGAGCAGTACTTC
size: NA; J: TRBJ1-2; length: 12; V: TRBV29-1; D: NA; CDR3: CSARDTDYGYTF; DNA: TGCAGCGCTCGGGACACAGACTATGGCTACACCTTC
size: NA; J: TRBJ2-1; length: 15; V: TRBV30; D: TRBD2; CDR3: CAWSPGLAGGNEQFF; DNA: TGTGCCTGGAGCCCAGGACTAGCGGGGGGTAATGAGCAGTTCTTC
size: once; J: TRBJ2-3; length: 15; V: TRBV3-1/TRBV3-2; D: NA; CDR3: CASSQVERSGDTQYF; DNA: TGTGCCAGCAGCCAAGTGGAGCGTTCTGGAGATACGCAGTATTTT
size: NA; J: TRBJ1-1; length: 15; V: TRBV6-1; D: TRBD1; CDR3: CASSEGTGGNTEAFF; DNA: TGTGCCAGCAGTGAAGGGACAGGGGGGAACACTGAAGCTTTCTTT